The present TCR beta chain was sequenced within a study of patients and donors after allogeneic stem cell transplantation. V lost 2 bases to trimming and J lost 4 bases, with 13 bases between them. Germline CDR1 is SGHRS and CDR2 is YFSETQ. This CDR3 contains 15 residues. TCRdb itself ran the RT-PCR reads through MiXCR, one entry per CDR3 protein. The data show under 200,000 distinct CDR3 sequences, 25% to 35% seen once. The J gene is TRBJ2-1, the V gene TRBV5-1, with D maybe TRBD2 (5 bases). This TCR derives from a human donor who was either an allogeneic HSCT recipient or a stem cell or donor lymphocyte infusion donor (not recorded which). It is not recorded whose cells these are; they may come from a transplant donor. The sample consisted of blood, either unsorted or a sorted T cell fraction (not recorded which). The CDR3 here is CASSLGSGLYNEQFF. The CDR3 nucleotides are TGCGCCAGCAGCTTAGGAAGCGGCCTGTACAATGAGCAGTTCTTC.